These 11 T cell receptor beta chains came from one sample sequenced in a study of OX40 agonist ivuxolimab in advanced cancers. Assay: immunoSEQ multiplex PCR; the TCRdb copy retains only in-frame clones and omits some. Of some 60,000 clones listed, over 75% are singletons. This specimen was CD4+ or CD8+ T cells sorted from blood, taken in a trial of the OX40 agonist ivuxolimab. The receptors come from an adult with an advanced solid tumor such as melanoma, head and neck, liver or kidney cancer.

The chain combines TRBV7-2 with TRBJ1-4, with D possibly TRBD1 on 5 matching bases. Germline values: CDR1 SGHTA, CDR2 FQGNSA. This CDR3 comprises 15 residues. The ends were cut back, 3 bases at V and 7 bases at J, with 15 bases in the middle. The CDR3 DNA is TGTGCCAGCAGCTTGGCAGGGTCCCCGGTTGAAAAACTGTTTTTT. Translating gives CASSLAGSPVEKLFF.

The chain links TRBV19 to TRBJ1-5; 9 bases align to TRBD1. The CDR3 consists of 14 residues. V gave up 6 bases and J gave up 2 bases; unmatched junction bases: 2. Germline V CDR1 and CDR2: LNHDA, SQIVND (reference sequence). This CDR3 is CASRWTGGNQPQHF. In DNA, the CDR3 is TGTGCCAGTAGGTGGACAGGGGGCAATCAGCCCCAGCATTTT.

The chain combines TRBV5-8 with TRBJ1-5, with 9 bases matching TRBD1. J gave up 4 bases and V 0 bases, and 2 bases lay outside the gene matches. This CDR3 comprises 15 residues. Germline assignment: CDR1 SGHTS and CDR2 YDEGEE. The CDR3 region is CASSLGGTGNQPQHF. The CDR3 nucleotides read TGTGCCAGCAGCTTGGGTGGGACAGGGAATCAGCCCCAGCATTTT.

The gene calls are TRBV20-1 and TRBJ2-7, with 8 positions matching TRBD1. Germline loops: CDR1 DFQATT, CDR2 SNEGSKA (reference sequence). Losses at the gene ends were 8 bases for V and 7 bases for J; bases not matched to a gene: 7. The CDR3 loop spans 11 amino acids. The CDR3 DNA reads as TGCAGTACTCAGGGGGCGCGGGAGCAGTACTTC. It encodes CSTQGAREQYF.

V is TRBV6-4 and J is TRBJ1-2, with 8 bases matching TRBD1. J gave up 10 bases and V 4 bases, and 8 bases lay outside the gene matches. The CDR3 has 13 residues. Looked up from germline, CDR1 is MRHNA and CDR2 is SNTAGT. CDR3 sequence (DNA): TGTGCCAGCAGTGCCTTGGGGACAGGCTTCTACACCTTC. This encodes CASSALGTGFYTF.

About this clone: One end of the junction fails to match germline, which may point to a read error. This chain connects TRBV6-6 to TRBJ2-3; D gene ambiguous. CDR3 length: 14 residues. CDR1 is MNHNY, CDR2 SVGAGI, per germline (reference sequence). This CDR3 is CASSSVRSRDTQYF. In nucleotides, the CDR3 is TGTGCCAGCAGTTCGGTCAGGAGCAGAGATACGCAGTATTTT.

As concerns this clone: This CDR3 is also generated by other DNA sequences in the sample. The rearrangement links TRBV19 to TRBJ1-5; the D is unclear. Looked up from germline, CDR1 is LNHDA and CDR2 is SQIVND (reference sequence). V gave up 0 bases and J gave up 6 bases, with 6 bases separating them. This CDR3 spans 13 amino acids. The CDR3 region is CASSIDFGQPQHF. Written as DNA, the CDR3 is TGTGCCAGTAGTATAGATTTTGGTCAGCCCCAGCATTTT.

CDR3 in amino acids: CASSQVGQGQFF. The CDR3 coding sequence is TGTGCCAGCAGCCAAGTCGGACAGGGGCAGTTCTTC. This chain connects TRBV4-2 to TRBJ2-1; 8 bases match TRBD1. The V and J ends lost 1 base and 12 bases, in that order; junction bases with no gene match: 2. CDR3 length: 12 residues. The germline CDR1 and CDR2 sequences are LGHNA and YNFKEQ.

J is TRBJ1-6 and V is TRBV5-1; 11 nucleotides match TRBD1. V shed 0 bases and J 10 bases; nucleotides not matched to a gene: 6. The CDR3 loop spans 16 amino acids. CDR1 and CDR2 from the germline V gene are SGHRS and YFSETQ. The CDR3 reads CASSLGDRGAGSPLHF. The CDR3 bases are TGCGCCAGCAGCTTGGGGGACAGGGGGGCGGGATCACCCCTCCACTTT.

The chain is built from TRBV7-3 and TRBJ2-2; 8 bases fit TRBD2. The CDR3 contains 16 residues. The J segment lost 6 bases and the V segment lost 1 base, leaving 7 bases of the junction unmatched. CDR1 SGHTA and CDR2 FQGTGA come from the germline V gene. The CDR3 bases are TGTGCCAGCAGCTTAAGATCGGGAGGGCCCCCCGGGGAGCTGTTTTTT. Residues: CASSLRSGGPPGELFF.

The gene calls are TRBV4-2 and TRBJ1-1; D is perhaps TRBD1 (6 bases). The germline V gene encodes CDR1 LGHNA and CDR2 YNFKEQ. V was trimmed by 6 bases and J by 4 bases, leaving 12 bases between them. CDR3 length: 13 amino acids. The CDR3 region has the DNA TGTGCCAGCAGTATACAGGGTTCCACTGAAGCTTTCTTT. Amino acids: CASSIQGSTEAFF.